These T cell receptor beta chains were read from a single sample in a study of technical replicates of blood from a few donors. Repertoires were generated with immunoSEQ multiplex PCR, while TCRdb's copy carries only in-frame clones and drops some. The sample holds approximately 100,000 clones, over 95% seen once. Sample: T cells isolated from PBMCs. The receptors derive from a human donor in good health. The CDR3 runs from the conserved cysteine through the conserved F or W. The D gene is left open where the match is weak. Only part of the rows carry a size: once, few, many, or a class if the clone is expanded.

V	D	J	size	DNA	CDR3
TRBV30	TRBD1	TRBJ1-5	once	TGTGCCTGGAGTACCGGACAGGGTAGCAATCAGCCCCAGCATTTT	CAWSTGQGSNQPQHF
TRBV5-1	TRBD2	TRBJ2-2	NA	TGCGCCAGCAGCTTGAGACTAGCGGGGAACACCGGGGAGCTGTTTTTT	CASSLRLAGNTGELFF
TRBV6-5	NA	TRBJ1-5	NA	TGTGCCAGCAGTTACAGCCCTTATAGCAATCAGCCCCAGCATTTT	CASSYSPYSNQPQHF
TRBV7-8	TRBD2	TRBJ2-1	NA	TGTGCCAGCAGCGCTTGGTCTAGCGGGAGTCGGAATGAGCAGTTCTTC	CASSAWSSGSRNEQFF
TRBV2	NA	TRBJ2-7	once	TGTGCCAGCAGCGGACAGACCTACGAGCAGTACTTC	CASSGQTYEQYF
TRBV2	NA	TRBJ2-6	NA	TGTGCCAGCAGTGAAGCCTCAGGAGGGGCCAACGTCCTGACTTTC	CASSEASGGANVLTF
TRBV5-1	TRBD2	TRBJ2-2	NA	TGCGCCAGCAGCAGCACTAGCGGTAGGACCGGGGAGCTGTTTTTT	CASSSTSGRTGELFF
TRBV19	NA	TRBJ1-1	once	TGTGCCAGTAGTTCTTGGGGGCACACTGAAGCTTTCTTT	CASSSWGHTEAFF
TRBV5-1	NA	TRBJ1-5	NA	TGCGCCAGCAGCCCCCGAACAGGGCCCAATCAGCCCCAGCATTTT	CASSPRTGPNQPQHF
TRBV19	NA	TRBJ1-2	NA	TGTGCCAGTAGTTTAGGACTGGCCGCTTATGGCTACACCTTC	CASSLGLAAYGYTF
TRBV2	NA	TRBJ1-1	NA	TGTGCCAGCAGTGAAGCCGTCACTGAAGCTTTCTTT	CASSEAVTEAFF
TRBV29-1	TRBD2	TRBJ2-1	once	TGCAGCGTGCCCCCGGGACTAGCGGGTGAACCTATCTCCTACAATGAGCAGTTCTTC	CSVPPGLAGEPISYNEQFF
TRBV9	TRBD2	TRBJ2-3	NA	TGTGCCAGCAGCGCACCAAGGGGGTCTAGCGGGGTAACAGATACGCAGTATTTT	CASSAPRGSSGVTDTQYF
TRBV5-1	TRBD2	TRBJ2-1	NA	TGCGCCAGCAGCAGAGCGGGGGCCCATGAGCAGTTCTTC	CASSRAGAHEQFF
TRBV5-1	NA	TRBJ1-4	NA	TGCGCCAGCAGCTTGGGAGGGTTTAATGAAAAACTGTTTTTT	CASSLGGFNEKLFF
TRBV30	NA	TRBJ1-5	NA	TGTGCCTGGAGCCGGGTAGGCAGCAATCAGCCCCAGCATTTT	CAWSRVGSNQPQHF
TRBV5-1	TRBD1	TRBJ1-1	NA	TGCGCCAGCAGCTTGGTCGGAAGAATGACAGGGGCTGAAGCTTTCTTT	CASSLVGRMTGAEAFF
TRBV5-1	TRBD1	TRBJ2-7	NA	TGCGCCAGCAGCCTGAGGTTACAGGGGACCCACGAGCAGTACTTC	CASSLRLQGTHEQYF
TRBV5-5	TRBD1	TRBJ1-1	NA	TGTGCCAGCAGCTTGGTCAGGGGGGTTCGGAACACTGAAGCTTTCTTT	CASSLVRGVRNTEAFF
TRBV29-1	NA	TRBJ1-4	NA	TGCAGCGTCCAGCGGGGGCTTAATGAAAAACTGTTTTTT	CSVQRGLNEKLFF
TRBV10-3	TRBD2	TRBJ2-1	NA	TGTGCCATCAGTGACGTCCTAGCGGGAGGGCCCTACAATGAGCAGTTCTTC	CAISDVLAGGPYNEQFF
TRBV5-8	NA	TRBJ2-7	NA	TGTGCCAGCAGCCCCGGGACTCTCTACGAGCAGTACTTC	CASSPGTLYEQYF
TRBV7-2	NA	TRBJ1-6	NA	TGTGCCAGCAGCATAACAAGAGGATCTAATTCACCCCTCCACTTT	CASSITRGSNSPLHF
TRBV27	NA	TRBJ1-5	NA	TGTGCCAGCAGTTTAGGGCCAGCTCAGCCCCAGCATTTT	CASSLGPAQPQHF
TRBV29-1	NA	TRBJ1-5	NA	TGCAGCGTCGAGATTACGGGTAGCAATCAGCCCCAGCATTTT	CSVEITGSNQPQHF
TRBV2	TRBD1	TRBJ2-4	NA	TGTGCCAGCACCCCCAGGGGGACGGGCAAAAACATTCAGTACTTC	CASTPRGTGKNIQYF
TRBV5-4	NA	TRBJ2-3	NA	TGTGCCAGCAGCGCCCAACTGGCAGATACGCAGTATTTT	CASSAQLADTQYF
TRBV27	TRBD1	TRBJ2-7	once	TGTGCCAGCAGTCCGACAGGGAAGGGGTCCTACGAGCAGTACTTC	CASSPTGKGSYEQYF
TRBV27	TRBD1	TRBJ2-7	NA	TGTGCCAGCAGTAATAGTGATACCAGGGGGCGTTCCTACGAGCAGTACTTC	CASSNSDTRGRSYEQYF
TRBV4-1	TRBD2	TRBJ2-3	NA	TGCGCCAGCAGACCGCGGGCGGGAGTAGATACGCAGTATTTT	CASRPRAGVDTQYF
TRBV6-6	NA	TRBJ1-2	NA	TGTGCCAGCAGTTACTCGGGGGGGGAGGCTGGCTACACCTTC	CASSYSGGEAGYTF
TRBV9	NA	TRBJ2-5	NA	TGTGCCAGCAGCGTTAGCGGCCGAAAAGAGACCCAGTACTTC	CASSVSGRKETQYF
TRBV14	TRBD1	TRBJ1-1	NA	TGTGCCAGCAGCTTTCAGGGGGCGGGTTTAGCTTTCTTT	CASSFQGAGLAFF
TRBV2	NA	TRBJ1-4	NA	TGTGCCAGCAGTGATCGGGGGACCTTTAATGAAAAACTGTTTTTT	CASSDRGTFNEKLFF
TRBV10-1	TRBD2	TRBJ2-5	NA	TGCGCCAGCAGTGAGGCGGGACTAACCTCGAGAGAGACCCAGTACTTC	CASSEAGLTSRETQYF
TRBV5-6	TRBD2	TRBJ2-1	NA	TGTGCCAGCAGCTTGGCCCGGGAGGACTTCTACAATGAGCAGTTCTTC	CASSLAREDFYNEQFF
TRBV4-1	NA	TRBJ1-5	once	TGCGCCAGCAGCCAAGGGTCAACAGCCTATAGCAATCAGCCCCAGCATTTT	CASSQGSTAYSNQPQHF
TRBV28	NA	TRBJ1-1	NA	TGTGCCAGCAGCCCCTCCGGAGGGCCCCTGAACACTGAAGCTTTCTTT	CASSPSGGPLNTEAFF
TRBV7-9	NA	TRBJ2-2	NA	TGTGCCAGCACCAAATCAACAGGCCTAGAGAACACCGGGGAGCTGTTTTTT	CASTKSTGLENTGELFF
TRBV4-1	TRBD1	TRBJ2-6	NA	TGCGCCAGCAGCCCAGGACAGGGGAGCTCTGGGGCCAACGTCCTGACTTTC	CASSPGQGSSGANVLTF
TRBV11-1	NA	TRBJ2-2	NA	TGTGCCAGCAGCTTAACCGGGACAACCACCGGGGAGCTGTTTTTT	CASSLTGTTTGELFF
TRBV5-1	TRBD2	TRBJ2-7	NA	TGCGCCAGCAGCCATAGGACTAGCGTACCGTACGAGCAGTACTTC	CASSHRTSVPYEQYF
TRBV27	TRBD2	TRBJ2-3	NA	TGTGCCAGCAGTCTAGGGACTAGCGCTAGCACAGATACGCAGTATTTT	CASSLGTSASTDTQYF
TRBV10-2	TRBD2	TRBJ2-5	once	TGCGCCAGCAGTTTAGCGGGGGGGCCCCCAGAGACCCAGTACTTC	CASSLAGGPPETQYF
TRBV19	TRBD1	TRBJ1-5	NA	TGTGCCAGCGCAACAGGGGTTCCGAATCAGCCCCAGCATTTT	CASATGVPNQPQHF